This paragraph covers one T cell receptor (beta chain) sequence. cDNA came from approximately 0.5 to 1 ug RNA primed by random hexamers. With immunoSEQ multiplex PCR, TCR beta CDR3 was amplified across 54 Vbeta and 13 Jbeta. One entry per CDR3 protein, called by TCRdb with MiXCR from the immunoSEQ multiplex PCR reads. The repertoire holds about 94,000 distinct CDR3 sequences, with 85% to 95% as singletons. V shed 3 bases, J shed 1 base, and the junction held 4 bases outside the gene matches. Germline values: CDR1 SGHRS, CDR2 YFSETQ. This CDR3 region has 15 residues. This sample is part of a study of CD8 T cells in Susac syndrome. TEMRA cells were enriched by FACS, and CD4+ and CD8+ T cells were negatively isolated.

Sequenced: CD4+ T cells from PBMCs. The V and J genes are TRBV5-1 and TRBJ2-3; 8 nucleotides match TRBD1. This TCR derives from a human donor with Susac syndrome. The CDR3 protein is CASSSDRVGTDTQYF. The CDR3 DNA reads TGCGCCAGCAGCTCGGACAGGGTGGGCACAGATACGCAGTATTTT. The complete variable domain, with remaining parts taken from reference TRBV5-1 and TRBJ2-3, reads KAGVTQTPRYLIKTRGQQVTLSCSPISGHRSVSWYQQTPGQGLQFLFEYFSETQRNKGNFPGRFSGRQFSNSRSEMNVSTLELGDSALYLCASSSDRVGTDTQYFGPGTRLTVL.